This T cell receptor beta chain is from a study of beta chain features in type 1 diabetes. Using CD45RO/CCR7/CD25/CD127/CD95/CD27, CD4+ naive, central memory, regulatory and stem cell-like memory cells were sorted. This CDR3 region has 16 residues. Germline V CDR1 and CDR2: SGHTA, FQGNSA. V lost 1 base and J lost 2; bases outside the gene matches: 6. A few counts support this clone. Expressed TCRB transcripts were sequenced, since all the RNA that had been isolated was reverse transcribed. Assay: immunoSEQ multiplex PCR; the TCRdb copy retains only in-frame clones and omits some. Of some 200,000 clones listed, about a tenth are singletons.

This TCR was sampled from a man between 18 and 35 years old in good health. The rearrangement links TRBV7-2 to TRBJ2-3; TRBD2 matches 7 bases. Sequences were obtained from central memory CD4+ T cells from blood. The CDR3 DNA reads as TGTGCCAGCAGCTTAGTTGGTAGCGGGTACACAGATACGCAGTATTTT. Translating it yields CASSLVGSGYTDTQYF.